This TCR beta chain came from a study of human T cells and chemical hapten exposure. Findings and caveats of the study: A positive correlation with patch test score was found for PT1 expanded TCR counts.

Time point defined: pre-sensitization, week 0. Treatment given: therapeutic diphenylcyclopropenone sensitization with weekly scalp DPC. Suited to DPC and affected by alopecia, the donors ranged from 18 to 70 years old. TCRdb re-called the RACE reads with MiXCR, one entry per CDR3 protein. In the table there are a few hundred thousand distinct CDR3 sequences, 7.7% of which are singletons. Concerning this clonotype: Its matching antigen is unknown.

Germline CDR1 SQVTM, CDR2 ANQGSEA. The germline V and J ends were trimmed by 5 bases and 5 bases, with 13 bases remaining between them. This CDR3 is built from 13 residues. Sequencing used whole blood, obtained in connection with sensitization to the hapten diphenylcyclopropenone (DPC). This chain joins TRBV29-1 and TRBJ2-1, with D possibly matching TRBD2 (6 bases). The clonotype was recovered from a man between 18 and 29 years old with alopecia areata. Some clones in this sample may be carry-over from other donors' samples. In nucleotides, the CDR3 is TGCAGCGTTCGGGGACTGGGTCACAATGAGCAGTTCTTC. Translation gives CSVRGLGHNEQFF.